The 23 T cell receptor beta chains reported below all come from one sample, sequenced in a study of response to subunit inactivated influenza vaccine. TCRdb recomputed calls from the RT-PCR reads with MiXCR, one row per CDR3 protein. The sample records more than 550,000 distinct CDR3 sequences, about an eighth being singletons. Here the sequenced sample was PBMCs from blood, taken on the day of vaccination. Source of these receptors: a man aged 50-60 years who received an inactivated influenza vaccine.

This chain connects TRBV25-1 to TRBJ1-6; TRBD1 might be the D (6 bases). V was shortened by 3 bases and J by 10 bases, with 25 bases between the two germline ends. The germline gives CDR1 MGHDK, CDR2 SYGVNS. The CDR3 contains 18 residues. CDR3 in amino acids: CASSDALRGQGRESPLHF. The CDR3 bases are TGTGCCAGCAGTGATGCTCTCCGGGGGCAGGGAAGAGAATCACCCCTCCACTTT.

This clonotype was observed a few times. This chain uses TRBV28 with TRBJ2-1, with TRBD2 matching over 9 bases. The CDR3 has 16 amino acids. V gave up 6 bases and J gave up 8 bases; unmatched junction bases: 14. The germline V gene has CDR1 MDHEN and CDR2 SYDVKM. The CDR3 reads CASSHLPTLAGDEQFF. Here the CDR3 DNA reads TGTGCCAGCAGCCACTTGCCCACCTTAGCGGGAGATGAGCAGTTCTTC. Using reference TRBV28 and TRBJ2-1 for the parts outside the CDR3, the full variable domain is DVKVTQSSRYLVKRTGEKVFLECVQDMDHENMFWYRQDPGLGLRLIYFSYDVKMKEKGDIPEGYSVSREKKERFSLILESASTNQTSMYLCASSHLPTLAGDEQFFGPGTRLTVL.

This clonotype has just a few counts. The chain couples TRBV29-1 to TRBJ2-6; tentatively, D is TRBD1 or TRBD2 (5 bases each). The CDR3 runs to 17 residues. Trimming shortened V by 2 bases and J by 1 base, and 15 bases separated the two germline ends. Germline V gene data show CDR1 as SQVTM and CDR2 as ANQGSEA. The CDR3 DNA reads as TGCAGCGTTGAATGGGGGAGACATTCGTCTGGGGCCAACGTCCTGACTTTC. Its translation: CSVEWGRHSSGANVLTF.

V is TRBV27 and J is TRBJ1-6, with a tentative D call TRBD1 (6 bases). With 6 bases removed from V and 0 bases from J, the gap between germline ends came to 12 bases. The CDR3 is 16 residues long. CDR1 and CDR2 from the germline V gene are MNHEY and SMNVEV (reference sequence). As DNA, the CDR3 is TGTGCCAGCAGGGACAGTTTGAGCTCCTATAATTCACCCCTCCACTTT. It yields the protein CASRDSLSSYNSPLHF.

This clonotype was counted a few times. This sequence joins TRBV15 and TRBJ2-2; possibly TRBD1 for D (6 bases). The CDR3 has 15 amino acids. Trimming pared 0 bases from V and 9 bases from J, leaving 14 bases between. Germline lookup yields CDR1 LNHNV and CDR2 YYDKDF (reference sequence). The CDR3: CATSRDLDSHRELFF. The CDR3, as DNA: TGTGCCACCAGCAGAGATCTGGACAGCCACCGGGAGCTGTTTTTT.

This clonotype was seen many times. The chain has TRBV7-3 and TRBJ1-1, with a weak D call TRBD1 (6 bases). The V end was cut by 5 bases, the J end by 8 bases, with 12 bases between. CDR3 length: 12 amino acids. The germline CDR1 and CDR2 sequences are SGHTA and FQGTGA. This chain's CDR3 is CASSEAGTEAFF. CDR3 nucleotide sequence: TGTGCCAGCAGCGAAGCCGGGACAGAAGCTTTCTTT. The full variable domain, rest sourced from reference TRBV7-3 and TRBJ1-1, is GAGVSQTPSNKVTEKGKYVELRCDPISGHTALYWYRQSLGQGPEFLIYFQGTGAADDSGLPNDRFFAVRPEGSVSTLKIQRTERGDSAVYLCASSEAGTEAFFGQGTRLTVV.

Many counts were recorded for this clonotype. This chain joins TRBV11-2 and TRBJ2-2; D is unresolved. CDR3 length equals 16 residues. V lost 4 bases, J lost 1 base, and 13 bases lay in between. CDR1 is SGHAT, CDR2 FQNNGV, per germline. CDR3 nucleotides: TGTGCCAGCAGCTCCATCGGACGCCTGAACACCGGGGAGCTGTTTTTT. Encoded protein: CASSSIGRLNTGELFF.

This clonotype has just a few counts. The V gene is TRBV12-3 or TRBV12-4, the J gene TRBJ2-1, with D uncertain. This CDR3 has 12 amino acids. With 5 bases removed from V and 8 bases from J, the gap between germline ends came to 10 bases. Written as DNA, the CDR3 is TGTGCCAGCAGTCCCGTAGACGATGAGCAGTTCTTC. It translates to CASSPVDDEQFF.

This clonotype showed up many times. V usage is TRBV28 and J usage is TRBJ2-5; TRBD2 aligns across 8 bases. Germline CDR1 is MDHEN and CDR2 is SYDVKM. The V segment lost 10 bases and the J segment 4 bases; nucleotides outside the gene matches: 5. The CDR3 length is 12 residues. DNA of the CDR3: TGTGCCACGCGGGAGGCTCGAGAGACCCAGTACTTC. Encoded protein: CATREARETQYF.

At least ten counts were recorded for this clonotype. This chain uses TRBV5-5 with TRBJ2-1, with TRBD1 matching over 8 bases. This CDR3 is built from 16 residues. V lost 3 bases and J lost 7; bases outside the gene matches: 12. The germline V gene encodes CDR1 SGHKS and CDR2 YYEKEE (reference sequence). DNA for the CDR3: TGTGCCAGCAGCTGGGGCCCGGACAGGGCGATGAATGAGCAGTTCTTC. Protein: CASSWGPDRAMNEQFF.

The sample holds many counts of this clonotype. The chain uses TRBV7-3 and TRBJ2-5, with TRBD2 as a possible D gene (5 bases). CDR1 is SGHTA, CDR2 FQGTGA, per germline. This CDR3 region has 13 residues. The V gene lost 4 bases and the J gene lost 4 bases, with 10 bases spanning the gap. The CDR3 protein is CASSSRGGETQYF. The CDR3 nucleotides read TGTGCCAGCAGCTCCCGGGGTGGAGAGACCCAGTACTTC.

This clonotype was counted a few times. The rearrangement links TRBV4-2 to TRBJ2-3, with a tentative D call TRBD2 (7 bases). This CDR3 contains 19 residues. Trimming shortened V by 1 base and J by 2 bases, and 22 bases separated the two germline ends. Per germline, CDR1 LGHNA and CDR2 YNFKEQ. CDR3 DNA: TGTGCCAGCAGCCAAGTTCGGGTTACGAGCGGGACAACCACAGATACGCAGTATTTT. It yields the protein CASSQVRVTSGTTTDTQYF.

The V gene is TRBV28, the J gene TRBJ2-2, with D perhaps TRBD2 (6 bases). Germline assignment: CDR1 MDHEN and CDR2 SYDVKM. The CDR3 covers 15 residues. The V end lost 5 bases, the J end lost 2 bases, and 12 bases lay between the germline ends. CDR3 residues: CASSPQEGNTGELFF. CDR3 sequence (DNA): TGTGCCAGCAGTCCCCAGGAGGGCAACACCGGGGAGCTGTTTTTT.

This chain joins TRBV12-3 or TRBV12-4 and TRBJ2-1, with 13 bases that match TRBD2. V shed 6 bases, J shed 6 bases, and the junction held 5 bases outside the gene matches. This CDR3 contains 15 residues. The CDR3 nucleotides read TGTGCCAGCAGCAGACTAGCGGGGGGCCTCAATGAGCAGTTCTTC. Protein sequence: CASSRLAGGLNEQFF.

The V and J genes are TRBV7-3 and TRBJ2-1, with TRBD2 matching over 7 bases. V gave up 6 bases and J gave up 5 bases; unmatched junction bases: 13. The CDR3 extends over 16 amino acids. The germline gives CDR1 SGHTA, CDR2 FQGTGA. The CDR3 DNA is TGTGCCAGCAGACCCGGCGAGCGGGGCCTGAACAATGAGCAGTTCTTC. Protein sequence: CASRPGERGLNNEQFF.

This clonotype was observed a handful of times. The CDR3 is CSVDRGSYEQYF. The CDR3 DNA is TGCAGCGTCGACAGGGGGAGCTACGAGCAGTACTTC. The rearrangement links TRBV29-1 to TRBJ2-7, with 9 bases identical to TRBD1. CDR3 size: 12 residues. The J segment lost 3 bases and the V segment lost 6 bases, leaving 3 bases of the junction unmatched. Germline V gene lookup returns CDR1 SQVTM and CDR2 ANQGSEA.

The genes are TRBV20-1 and TRBJ2-1; D may be TRBD2 (6 bases). This CDR3 has 14 amino acids. Germline CDR1 and CDR2: DFQATT and SNEGSKA (reference sequence). V lost 6 bases, J lost 0 bases, and 12 bases lay in between. The CDR3 here is CSAARGSSYNEQFF. The DNA for the CDR3 is TGCAGTGCAGCCCGGGGGAGCTCCTACAATGAGCAGTTCTTC.

The chain is built from TRBV4-3 and TRBJ2-1, with 8 bases identical to TRBD2. Germline CDR1 LGHNA, CDR2 YSLEER. V dropped 0 bases and J dropped 7; count of bases not matched to a gene: 8. The CDR3 runs to 16 residues. The CDR3 region has the DNA TGCGCCAGCAGCCAAGATCCAGCGGGGGCTTGGAATGAGCAGTTCTTC. It specifies CASSQDPAGAWNEQFF.

The sample holds a few counts of this clonotype. One junction end does not reproduce the germline sequence, and a read error may be involved. This rearrangement joins TRBV7-2 to TRBJ2-1, with D unclear. Germline assignment: CDR1 SGHTA and CDR2 FQGNSA. This CDR3 region has 14 residues. CDR3 bases: TGTGCCAGCAGCTTAGGGGTCTCCAACAATGAGCAGTTCTTC. Translating it yields CASSLGVSNNEQFF.

This clonotype occurred a few times. The V call is TRBV5-1, the J call TRBJ2-1; D is ambiguous. Per germline, CDR1 SGHRS and CDR2 YFSETQ. The CDR3 has 17 residues. V was cut by 4 bases and J by 2 bases, with 19 bases left in between. CDR3: CASSVDPPTHTYNEQFF. In nucleotides, the CDR3 is TGCGCCAGCAGCGTGGATCCCCCTACCCATACCTACAATGAGCAGTTCTTC.

The V and J genes are TRBV12-3 or TRBV12-4 and TRBJ1-6; 7 bases are a match to TRBD1. V was pared by 2 bases and J by 9 bases, with 7 bases of the junction left unmatched. The CDR3 has 15 amino acids. CDR3 in amino acids: CASSLLTGMGSPLHF. The CDR3 nucleotides read TGTGCCAGCAGTTTACTGACAGGGATGGGTTCACCCCTCCACTTT.

This clonotype was recorded a few times. The chain uses TRBV6-1 and TRBJ1-1; possibly TRBD1 for D (5 bases). The CDR3 totals 13 residues. Trimming left V 1 base short and J 7 bases short, with 10 bases between. Germline V gene lookup returns CDR1 MNHNS and CDR2 SASEGT. The CDR3 loop reads CASSEVGRGEAFF. DNA for the CDR3: TGTGCCAGCAGTGAAGTGGGGCGAGGTGAAGCTTTCTTT.

This clonotype has ten or more counts. This sequence joins TRBV6-2 or TRBV6-3 and TRBJ1-5; 8 bases are a match to TRBD1. The germline CDR1 and CDR2 sequences are MNHEY and SVGEGT. Trimming removed 6 bases from V and 4 bases from J; junction bases left unmatched: 2. This CDR3 is built from 13 residues. The chain's CDR3 is CASSGTGNQPQHF. The CDR3 DNA reads TGTGCCAGCAGCGGGACAGGAAATCAGCCCCAGCATTTT.